This T cell receptor (beta chain) was recorded in a study of monozygotic twins with inflammatory bowel disease. Whole-study results and caveats: Perhaps reflecting limited power, concordant and discordant twins did not differ in repertoire similarity. The data offered no way to tell different T cell subtypes apart. IBD-affected twins scored below their healthy co-twins in TCRbeta diversity (inverse Simpson).

Comments on this clonotype: Its cognate antigen is unknown.

TCRdb reworked the 5' RACE reads into one entry per CDR3 protein, no DNA. The sample's table shows fewer than 400,000 distinct CDR3 sequences. Sequencing was carried out using blood. The clonotype comes from a human donor with ulcerative colitis or Crohn's disease, or a healthy co-twin of an affected twin (not recorded which).

The CDR3: CASSQVGAPPEKLFF. The chain links TRBV4-3 to TRBJ1-4; the D call from TCRdb, TRBD1, cannot be confirmed without DNA. This CDR3 comprises 15 residues. The germline V gene encodes CDR1 LGHNA and CDR2 YSLEER.